These 17 T cell receptor beta chains came from one sample sequenced in a study of CD8 T cells in Susac syndrome. The authors reverse transcribed about 0.45 to 1 ug RNA with random hexamers. A single record per CDR3 protein comes from TCRdb applying MiXCR to the immunoSEQ multiplex PCR reads. The data contain more than 130,000 distinct CDR3 sequences, 85% to 95% of them singletons. Material: CD8+ T cells from PBMCs. The receptors derive from a human donor in good health.

The CDR3 protein is CASSLGYPQETQYF. Written as DNA, the CDR3 is TGCGCCAGCAGCTTGGGATACCCTCAAGAGACCCAGTACTTC. The chain is built from TRBV5-1 and TRBJ2-5; D is uncertain. This CDR3 is built from 14 residues. Germline CDR1 reads SGHRS; CDR2 reads YFSETQ. Trimming took 0 bases from V and 2 from J, leaving 8 bases between them.

The genes are TRBV7-8 and TRBJ2-1; 14 bases are shared with TRBD2. The CDR3 length is 17 residues. J lost 7 bases, V lost 5 bases, and 10 bases had no gene match. Per germline, CDR1 SGHVS and CDR2 FQNEAQ. The CDR3 loop reads CASSPGTSGRDVNEQFF. DNA of the CDR3: TGTGCCAGCAGCCCGGGGACTAGCGGGAGAGACGTAAATGAGCAGTTCTTC.

This sequence joins TRBV27 and TRBJ1-5, with unresolved D. The germline V gene has CDR1 MNHEY and CDR2 SMNVEV (reference sequence). V was trimmed by 6 bases and J by 0 bases, leaving 12 bases between them. The CDR3 consists of 15 residues. CDR3 in amino acids: CASSPRGNSNQPQHF. CDR3 in DNA: TGTGCCAGCAGCCCTCGGGGAAATAGCAATCAGCCCCAGCATTTT.

This clonotype was seen only once. The V and J genes are TRBV29-1 and TRBJ2-3; tentative D call: TRBD2 (6 bases). V was cut by 5 bases and J by 6 bases, with 18 bases left in between. The CDR3 is 14 residues long. The germline V gene has CDR1 SQVTM and CDR2 ANQGSEA. DNA for the CDR3: TGCAGCGTTCGAACGGGAGAAGGGACGGATACGCAGTATTTT. Residues: CSVRTGEGTDTQYF.

The V and J genes are TRBV7-9 and TRBJ2-1; 11 bases are shared with TRBD2. The CDR3 extends over 16 amino acids. Germline V gives CDR1 SEHNR, CDR2 FQNEAQ (reference sequence). The V segment lost 3 bases and the J segment 5 bases; nucleotides outside the gene matches: 6. DNA for the CDR3: TGTGCCAGCAGCTTCATGACTAGCGGGGTTAACAATGAGCAGTTCTTC. Encoded protein: CASSFMTSGVNNEQFF.

This chain uses TRBV12-3 or TRBV12-4 with TRBJ1-5; D is perhaps TRBD1 (6 bases). Trimming shortened V by 8 bases and J by 5 bases, and 16 bases separated the two germline ends. This CDR3 has 14 residues. The CDR3 sequence is CASGLGAGHQPQHF. The CDR3 DNA is TGTGCCAGCGGACTGGGGGCTGGTCATCAGCCCCAGCATTTT.

The V gene is TRBV23-1, the J gene TRBJ2-5; 12 bases line up with TRBD1. TRBV23-1 is annotated as an ORF whose role is uncertain. V shed 2 bases and J 5 bases; nucleotides not matched to a gene: 12. This CDR3 region has 18 residues. CDR3: CASSQEGSRDRGQETQYF. The CDR3, as DNA: TGCGCCAGCAGTCAAGAAGGTTCCCGGGACAGGGGGCAGGAGACCCAGTACTTC.

This clonotype was seen once. This chain links TRBV28 with TRBJ1-2; D gene uncertain. This CDR3 is built from 15 residues. CDR1 is MDHEN and CDR2 is SYDVKM in the germline V gene. Trimming shortened V by 2 bases and J by 0 bases, and 10 bases separated the two germline ends. CDR3 DNA sequence: TGTGCCAGCAGTTTAGGTGAGAGAGCTAACTATGGCTACACCTTC. Protein sequence: CASSLGERANYGYTF.

The chain joins TRBV27 to TRBJ1-5; a possible D gene is TRBD1 (6 bases). Trimming pared 7 bases from V and 6 bases from J, leaving 10 bases between. The CDR3 is made up of 12 amino acids. The germline gives CDR1 MNHEY, CDR2 SMNVEV (reference sequence). The CDR3 protein is CASTTGIQPQHF. CDR3 in DNA: TGTGCCAGCACCACAGGGATTCAGCCCCAGCATTTT.

This clonotype was counted once. As DNA, the CDR3 is TGTGCCAGCAGTTCAACCGTCCCGGGACAGGGCTATGGCTACACCTTC. The encoded protein is CASSSTVPGQGYGYTF. The gene calls are TRBV27 and TRBJ1-2; 9 nucleotides align to TRBD1. CDR3 size: 16 residues. CDR1 MNHEY and CDR2 SMNVEV come from the germline V gene (reference sequence). Trimming cost V 4 bases and J 4 bases; bases outside gene matches: 10.

V and J are TRBV27 and TRBJ1-5, with D hard to call. Germline V gene sequence: CDR1 MNHEY, CDR2 SMNVEV (reference sequence). The length of the CDR3 is 14 residues. Trimming took off 3 bases at V and 3 bases at J, with 9 bases between the two ends. CDR3 nucleotides: TGTGCCAGCAGTTTCGGGCCTGACAATCAGCCCCAGCATTTT. As protein: CASSFGPDNQPQHF.

The chain combines TRBV28 with TRBJ2-5, with 10 positions matching TRBD2. CDR3 length: 16 residues. The V segment lost 4 bases and the J segment 4 bases; nucleotides outside the gene matches: 9. Germline V gene lookup returns CDR1 MDHEN and CDR2 SYDVKM. The CDR3, as DNA: TGTGCCAGCAGTTCCCACCTTTCTAGCGGGAGAGAGACCCAGTACTTC. Residues: CASSSHLSSGRETQYF.

The CDR3 is CASSFFSRDTQYF. For the CDR3, the DNA is TGTGCCAGCAGTTTTTTCTCAAGAGATACGCAGTATTTT. The V gene is TRBV12-3 or TRBV12-4, the J gene TRBJ2-3; no reliable D call. This CDR3 region has 13 residues. V lost 3 bases and J 5 bases, leaving 9 bases between the germline ends.

The chain is built from TRBV4-2 and TRBJ2-7; 8 nucleotides agree with TRBD1. Per the germline V gene, CDR1 is LGHNA and CDR2 is YNFKEQ. After removal of 2 bases from V and 3 bases from J, the junction contained 6 bases not matched to a gene. The CDR3 covers 15 residues. The CDR3 coding sequence is TGTGCCAGCAGCCAAACTACCAGGGGGCTCTACGAGCAGTACTTC. Translated, it gives CASSQTTRGLYEQYF.

The rearrangement joins TRBV9 to TRBJ2-2; no definite D call. CDR1 and CDR2 from the germline V gene are SGDLS and YYNGEE. With 3 bases removed from V and 3 bases from J, the gap between germline ends came to 3 bases. CDR3 size: 12 residues. CDR3 sequence reads: CASSGHTGELFF. In DNA, the CDR3 is TGTGCCAGCAGCGGTCACACCGGGGAGCTGTTTTTT. Filled out from reference TRBV9 and TRBJ2-2, the complete variable domain reads DSGVTQTPKHLITATGQRVTLRCSPRSGDLSVYWYQQSLDQGLQFLIQYYNGEERAKGNILERFSAQQFPDLHSELNLSSLELGDSALYFCASSGHTGELFFGEGSRLTVL.

This chain uses TRBV7-9 with TRBJ1-2, with no clear D. V was cut by 2 bases and J by 8 bases, with 15 bases left in between. Per germline, CDR1 SEHNR and CDR2 FQNEAQ (reference sequence). This CDR3 contains 14 residues. The CDR3 bases are TGTGCCAGCAGCTTATCGGACGGGGAAGGAGGCTACACCTTC. It is translated as CASSLSDGEGGYTF.

The chain links TRBV23-1 to TRBJ2-4, with 9 bases that match TRBD1. TRBV23-1 is placed among ORFs of uncertain function. The CDR3 length is 18 residues. V trimming: 4 bases; J trimming: 0 bases; junction bases outside the gene matches: 10. CDR3 residues: CASSPETGGRLAKNIQYF. DNA for the CDR3: TGCGCCAGCAGTCCGGAAACAGGGGGCCGATTAGCCAAAAACATTCAGTACTTC.